These 19 T cell receptor beta chains originate from one sample sequenced in a study of identical twins. TCRdb independently ran MiXCR on the 5' RACE reads; one entry per CDR3 protein. The sample records approximately 500,000 distinct CDR3 sequences, 13% to 15% being singletons. These sequences were also reported in another study, on yellow fever vaccine responses in identical twins.

Sequences were obtained from CD4+ T cells sorted from blood. The receptors here all came from a woman younger than 35 in good health.

The genes are TRBV7-8 and TRBJ1-2, with D unresolved. Looked up from germline, CDR1 is SGHVS and CDR2 is FQNEAQ. This CDR3 has 17 residues. V was clipped by 3 bases and J by 8 bases, with 25 bases between them. The chain's CDR3 is CASSFIPVQALAGGYTF. The CDR3 DNA sequence: TGTGCCAGCAGCTTTATTCCCGTCCAGGCCCTCGCTGGCGGCTACACCTTC.

This clonotype appeared many times. One end of the junction varies from germline; a read error may be responsible. The rearrangement links TRBV5-1 to TRBJ2-7; TRBD2 might be the D (6 bases). Germline V gene data show CDR1 as SGHRS and CDR2 as YFSETQ. The CDR3 runs 14 residues. The chain's CDR3 is CASSLGGSSYEQYF. Here the CDR3 DNA reads TGTGCCAGCAGTTTAGGAGGGAGCTCCTACGAGCAGTACTTC.

This clonotype came up a few times. The rearrangement joins TRBV5-4 to TRBJ2-3, with 9 bases matching TRBD2. Trimming cost V 0 bases and J 1 base; bases outside gene matches: 3. CDR1 is SGHNT and CDR2 is YYREEE in the germline V gene (reference sequence). There are 16 residues in the CDR3. The CDR3 bases are TGTGCCAGCAGCTTGGGCGGGAGGGATCGCACAGATACGCAGTATTTT. The encoded protein is CASSLGGRDRTDTQYF.

A few counts support this clonotype. The J gene is TRBJ2-7, the V gene TRBV10-2; D may match TRBD1 or TRBD2 (5 bases each). The length of the CDR3 is 14 residues. Trimming took off 3 bases at V and 0 bases at J, with 9 bases between the two ends. CDR1 is WSHSY, CDR2 SAAADI, per germline. CDR3 sequence reads: CASSDWGSSYEQYF. The CDR3 nucleotides are TGCGCCAGCAGTGATTGGGGGAGCTCCTACGAGCAGTACTTC.

The table lists this clonotype with a few counts. The chain couples TRBV5-1 to TRBJ2-7, with 9 bases fitting TRBD2. The V segment lost 4 bases and the J segment 3 bases; nucleotides outside the gene matches: 8. The CDR3 length is 15 residues. CDR1 SGHRS and CDR2 YFSETQ come from the germline V gene. DNA of the CDR3: TGCGCCAGCAGCCCCAGCGGGAGGAGGTACTACGAGCAGTACTTC. Protein sequence: CASSPSGRRYYEQYF.

This clonotype has at least ten counts. The genes are TRBV12-3 or TRBV12-4 and TRBJ2-3; D is ambiguous. This CDR3 comprises 12 residues. V lost 3 bases and J 2 bases, leaving 3 bases between the germline ends. The chain's CDR3 is CASSFPTDTQYF. The CDR3 DNA follows: TGTGCCAGCAGTTTCCCCACAGATACGCAGTATTTT.

The chain carries TRBV7-9 and TRBJ1-1; D remains unclear. CDR1 and CDR2 from the germline V gene are SEHNR and FQNEAQ (reference sequence). There are 13 residues in the CDR3. V dropped 4 bases and J dropped 1 base, with 7 bases sitting between them. The CDR3 protein is CASSSLPNTEAFF. CDR3 coding DNA: TGTGCCAGCAGCTCCCTTCCGAACACTGAAGCTTTCTTT.

This clonotype was counted at least ten times. The CDR3 DNA sequence: TGTGCCAGCAGTTTAGAGGGGACATATGGCTACACCTTC. Translating gives CASSLEGTYGYTF. V is TRBV12-3 or TRBV12-4 and J is TRBJ1-2; a possible D gene is TRBD1 (6 bases). Trimming removed 1 base at V and 5 bases at J, with 8 bases between. This CDR3 region has 13 residues.

About this clonotype: The germline gene is not matched at one end of the junction; a read error may be the cause. This rearrangement joins TRBV20-1 to TRBJ1-2; 8 nucleotides agree with TRBD1. This CDR3 region has 13 residues. CDR1 DFQATT and CDR2 SNEGSKA come from the germline V gene (reference sequence). The CDR3 nucleotides read TGCAGTGCTAGGGAGACAGGGGAGTATGTCTACACCTTC. Its protein product is CSARETGEYVYTF.

The chain links TRBV9 to TRBJ2-1; D gene uncertain. This CDR3 has 16 residues. Germline V gene data show CDR1 as SGDLS and CDR2 as YYNGEE. With 4 bases removed from V and 2 bases from J, the gap between germline ends came to 16 bases. CDR3 region: CASSPTLWEAYNEQFF. DNA of the CDR3: TGTGCCAGCAGCCCCACCCTGTGGGAAGCCTACAATGAGCAGTTCTTC.

A remark on this clonotype: Sequence at one end of the junction differs from germline and may be a read error. This chain joins TRBV2 and TRBJ2-7; 12 bases fit TRBD2. Looked up from germline, CDR1 is SNHLY and CDR2 is FYNNEI. The CDR3 is 19 amino acids. The CDR3 loop reads CACSSPRLAGAPHPYEQYF. The CDR3 DNA reads as TGTGCCTGCAGTTCCCCCCGACTAGCGGGAGCCCCTCACCCCTACGAGCAGTACTTC.

This clonotype was found a few times. The genes are TRBV9 and TRBJ2-4, with D tentatively TRBD2 (6 bases). CDR1 and CDR2 from the germline V gene are SGDLS and YYNGEE. The ends were cut back, 0 bases at V and 6 bases at J, with 13 bases in the middle. The CDR3 consists of 15 residues. The CDR3 loop is CASSVEDAGGNIQYF. The CDR3 bases are TGTGCCAGCAGCGTAGAAGACGCCGGGGGAAACATTCAGTACTTC. The whole variable domain, remainder taken from reference TRBV9 and TRBJ2-4, is DSGVTQTPKHLITATGQRVTLRCSPRSGDLSVYWYQQSLDQGLQFLIQYYNGEERAKGNILERFSAQQFPDLHSELNLSSLELGDSALYFCASSVEDAGGNIQYFGAGTRLSVL.

This clonotype appeared a few times. The rearrangement uses TRBV6-5 and TRBJ1-2, with D perhaps TRBD1 (6 bases). There are 16 residues in the CDR3. V lost 0 bases to trimming and J lost 7 bases, with 18 bases between them. Per the germline V gene, CDR1 is MNHEY and CDR2 is SVGAGI. As DNA, the CDR3 is TGTGCCAGCAGTTACTCGTTATATGTTTCCAGGGGTGGCTACACCTTC. This translates into CASSYSLYVSRGGYTF.

CDR3 region: CASSSPGTPYEQYV. Written as DNA, the CDR3 is TGTGCCAGCAGTTCTCCCGGGACACCCTACGAGCAGTACGTC. The chain joins TRBV28 to TRBJ2-7; perhaps TRBD1 as D (6 bases). Trimming pared 4 bases from V and 2 bases from J, leaving 12 bases between. CDR1 MDHEN and CDR2 SYDVKM come from the germline V gene. This CDR3 region has 14 residues.

This clonotype came up many times. The chain recombines TRBV25-1 with TRBJ2-7; D is uncertain. V was shortened by 1 base and J by 7 bases, with 14 bases between the two germline ends. Germline V gives CDR1 MGHDK, CDR2 SYGVNS. CDR3 size: 14 residues. For the CDR3, the DNA is TGTGCCAGCAGTGAATGGGGTGCCGTGGGGGAGCAGTACTTC. This codes for CASSEWGAVGEQYF.

CDR3 sequence reads: CASSLEGTATGNEQFF. The DNA of the CDR3 is TGTGCCAGCAGCTTAGAGGGGACGGCTACCGGGAATGAGCAGTTCTTC. The chain links TRBV11-2 to TRBJ2-1; tentatively, D is TRBD1 or TRBD2 (5 bases each). The germline gives CDR1 SGHAT, CDR2 FQNNGV. CDR3 length equals 16 residues. Trimming cost V 0 bases and J 7 bases, with 16 bases left between them.

This clonotype was seen a handful of times. The V and J genes are TRBV12-3 or TRBV12-4 and TRBJ1-1; possible D gene TRBD1, 5 bases. The CDR3 is made up of 13 amino acids. The ends were cut back, 5 bases at V and 7 bases at J, with 14 bases in the middle. In DNA form, the CDR3 reads TGTGCCAGCAGTGACGGGACGCGCATTGAAGCTTTCTTT. Translating gives CASSDGTRIEAFF.

This clonotype was counted a few times. The chain links TRBV6-4 to TRBJ1-5; no definite D call. V lost 3 bases to trimming and J lost 6 bases, with 9 bases between them. Looked up from germline, CDR1 is MRHNA and CDR2 is SNTAGT. This CDR3 comprises 13 residues. This CDR3 is CASSDFDGQPQHF. CDR3 sequence (DNA): TGTGCCAGCAGTGATTTTGACGGTCAGCCCCAGCATTTT.

This chain joins TRBV20-1 and TRBJ2-3; 11 bases agree with TRBD2. Germline-derived CDR1 and CDR2 are DFQATT and SNEGSKA (reference sequence). This CDR3 has 13 amino acids. CDR3: CTPTSGTPDTQYF. CDR3 DNA sequence: TGCACCCCGACTAGCGGGACTCCAGATACGCAGTATTTT.